The sequence of this T cell receptor beta chain was determined in a study of human T cells and chemical hapten exposure. Regarding the study as a whole: Once DPC sensitization occurred, TCRs above 1 in 1000 frequency showed no change.

This clonotype turned up a few times. Its antigen is not known. Time point: patch test 1, 2 weeks after DPC sensitization. As for treatment: therapeutic diphenylcyclopropenone sensitization with weekly scalp DPC. Each cDNA molecule in the library carried unique molecular identifiers. Original data processing: Per-sample TCR counts ranged from 23,224 to 690,600, median roughly 96,000. MiXCR, run by TCRdb on the RACE reads, gives a single entry per CDR3 protein. TCRdb, not the authors, supplied the V and J calls. Of 150,000 to 200,000 distinct CDR3 sequences listed, about 15% are singletons. The receptor was derived from a woman in her twenties or thirties with alopecia areata. Some clones in this sample may be carry-over from other donors' samples. Sequenced here: whole blood, sampled in connection with sensitization to the hapten diphenylcyclopropenone (DPC).

The CDR3 is CASSHHRGFGNEQFF. Written as DNA, the CDR3 is TGTGCCAGCAGCCACCATAGAGGGTTCGGCAATGAGCAGTTCTTC. The chain carries TRBV3-1 and TRBJ2-1; perhaps TRBD2 as D (5 bases). Germline lookup yields CDR1 LGHDT and CDR2 YNNKEL (reference sequence). Between the trimmed V and J ends, which lost 3 bases and 6 bases, there was a span of 15 bases. The CDR3 totals 15 residues.